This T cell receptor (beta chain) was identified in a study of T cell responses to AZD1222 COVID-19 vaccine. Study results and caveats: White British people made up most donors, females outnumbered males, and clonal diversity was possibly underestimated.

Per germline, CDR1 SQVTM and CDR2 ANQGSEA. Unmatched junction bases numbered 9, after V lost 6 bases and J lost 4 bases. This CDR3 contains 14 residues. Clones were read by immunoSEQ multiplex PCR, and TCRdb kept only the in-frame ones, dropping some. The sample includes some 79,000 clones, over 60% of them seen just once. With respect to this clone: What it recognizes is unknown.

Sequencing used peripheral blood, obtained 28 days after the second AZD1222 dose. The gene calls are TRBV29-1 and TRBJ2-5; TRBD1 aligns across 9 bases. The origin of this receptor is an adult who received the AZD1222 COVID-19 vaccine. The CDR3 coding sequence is TGCAGCGTAACAGGGGGCGCTGGGGGAGAGACCCAGTACTTC. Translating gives CSVTGGAGGETQYF.